These T cell receptor beta chains were read from a single sample in a study of T cell clones after liver transplantation. Here immunoSEQ multiplex PCR was the method, and the copy in TCRdb shows in-frame clones only, minus some. This sample carries over 100,000 clones, around 83% of them seen once, and the ten largest clones take about 0.89%. Sequences were derived from CD4+ T cells from blood, sampled before liver transplant. The source of these receptors is a human donor who received a liver transplant. Both conserved end residues are part of each CDR3. The D gene is left open where the match is weak. A clone size is listed for some rows: how often the clone was seen (once, few, many), or a class if it is expanded.

len	v_gene	d_gene	j_gene	abundance	CDR3aa	CDR3nt
15	TRBV7-2	TRBD1	TRBJ1-6	NA	CASSLSQGVRSPLHF	TGTGCCAGCAGCTTAAGCCAGGGGGTTCGGTCACCCCTCCACTTT
15	TRBV28	TRBD1	TRBJ1-2	few	CASRKINRGLGGYTF	TGTGCCAGCAGAAAAATTAACAGGGGGCTCGGTGGCTACACCTTC
15	TRBV19	TRBD1	TRBJ1-4	NA	CASSLGQGPNEKLFF	TGTGCCAGTAGTTTGGGACAGGGTCCTAATGAAAAACTGTTTTTT
13	TRBV2	NA	TRBJ2-1	NA	CASSERNSNEQFF	TGTGCCAGCAGTGAACGGAATAGCAATGAGCAGTTCTTC
16	TRBV7-3	TRBD2	TRBJ2-3	NA	CASSRTSGGPIGGQYF	TGTGCCAGCAGCCGGACTAGCGGGGGGCCCATCGGAGGGCAGTATTTT
16	TRBV28	NA	TRBJ1-4	once	CASSLGGLGPNEKLFF	TGTGCCAGCAGTTTGGGTGGGTTAGGGCCTAATGAAAAACTGTTTTTT
17	TRBV7-6	NA	TRBJ1-4	NA	CASSPQFWRATNEKLFF	TGTGCCAGCAGCCCCCAGTTTTGGAGGGCAACTAATGAAAAACTGTTTTTT
15	TRBV7-2	NA	TRBJ2-3	NA	CASSLYGEFTDTQYF	TGTGCCAGCAGCTTATATGGGGAGTTCACAGATACGCAGTATTTT
15	TRBV28	NA	TRBJ2-2	NA	CASSTSGRFGGELFF	TGTGCCAGCAGTACCTCAGGAAGATTCGGCGGGGAGCTGTTTTTT
14	TRBV7-8	NA	TRBJ2-2	many	CASSLRRNTGELFF	TGTGCCAGCAGCTTACGGCGGAACACCGGGGAGCTGTTTTTT
14	TRBV6-5	NA	TRBJ2-6	NA	CASSLGSGANVLTF	TGTGCCAGCAGTCTGGGTTCTGGGGCCAACGTCCTGACTTTC
14	TRBV27	NA	TRBJ1-1	NA	CASSPSGGPTEAFF	TGTGCCAGCAGCCCCTCCGGGGGGCCCACTGAAGCTTTCTTT
13	TRBV2	NA	TRBJ1-2	NA	CASSENVNYGYTF	TGTGCCAGCAGTGAAAATGTCAACTATGGCTACACCTTC
13	TRBV6-5	TRBD1	TRBJ1-1	NA	CASSSTTGDRAFF	TGTGCCAGCAGTTCAACAACAGGGGACAGAGCTTTCTTT
16	TRBV7-8	TRBD1	TRBJ2-1	once	CASSPRWGQGPNEQFF	TGTGCCAGCAGCCCTCGATGGGGACAGGGGCCGAATGAGCAGTTCTTC
14	TRBV19	TRBD1	TRBJ2-7	NA	CASARTGPSYEQYF	TGTGCCAGCGCGCGGACAGGGCCTTCCTACGAGCAGTACTTC
17	TRBV5-1	NA	TRBJ1-1	NA	CASTSAPGAQGNTEAFF	TGCGCCAGCACCAGCGCTCCGGGAGCGCAAGGGAACACTGAAGCTTTCTTT
16	TRBV5-1	TRBD2	TRBJ2-1	NA	CASSPGTSGGPNEQFF	TGCGCCAGCAGCCCCGGGACTAGCGGGGGGCCAAATGAGCAGTTCTTC
14	TRBV5-4	TRBD1	TRBJ2-1	NA	CASRQRTGDNEQFF	TGTGCCAGCAGACAAAGGACAGGGGACAATGAGCAGTTCTTC
14	TRBV7-9	NA	TRBJ1-6	NA	CASSLGTAAGPLHF	TGTGCCAGCAGCTTAGGGACGGCCGCGGGACCCCTCCACTTT
14	TRBV6-1	NA	TRBJ2-2	NA	CASRGNLGSGELFF	TGTGCCAGCAGGGGAAACCTTGGCTCCGGGGAGCTGTTTTTT